A single sample is the source of the 25 T cell receptor beta chains below, sequenced in a study of shared clonotypes between healthy human individuals. The table came from immunoSEQ multiplex PCR; TCRdb's copy has only in-frame clones and leaves some out. This table has about 2.4 million clones, 90% to 95% appearing once. Sequenced: naive CD4+ T cells from PBMCs. The subset: CD45RA+ positively selected. All receptors come from a man between 18 and 35 years old in good health. Some clones in this sample may be carry-over from other donors' samples.

This chain connects TRBV29-1 to TRBJ1-2; D call uncertain. This CDR3 spans 15 amino acids. Trimming cost V 7 bases and J 5 bases, with 23 bases left between them. Germline assignment: CDR1 SQVTM and CDR2 ANQGSEA. CDR3 bases: TGCAGCGCTGTAAGGACGGTTGACTGGTTGTATGGCTACACCTTC. Translated: CSAVRTVDWLYGYTF.

This clone was seen more than once but under ten times. CDR3 bases: TGTGCCAGCAGCGTACAGGGGGTTAATGAAAAACTGTTTTTT. The encoded protein is CASSVQGVNEKLFF. V and J are TRBV9 and TRBJ1-4; 7 bases line up with TRBD1. The trim removed 1 base at V and 4 bases at J, leaving 1 base unmatched. The germline V gene has CDR1 SGDLS and CDR2 YYNGEE. The CDR3 covers 14 residues. The full variable domain, its missing parts supplied by reference TRBV9 and TRBJ1-4, is DSGVTQTPKHLITATGQRVTLRCSPRSGDLSVYWYQQSLDQGLQFLIQYYNGEERAKGNILERFSAQQFPDLHSELNLSSLELGDSALYFCASSVQGVNEKLFFGSGTQLSVL.

With regard to this clone: The same CDR3 also results from other DNA sequences found in this sample. This rearrangement joins TRBV5-1 to TRBJ2-2; unclear D gene. V dropped 0 bases and J dropped 4 bases, with 4 bases sitting between them. The CDR3 is 13 residues long. Germline V gene lookup returns CDR1 SGHRS and CDR2 YFSETQ. CDR3 sequence (DNA): TGCGCCAGCAGCTTGGTTGGCACCGGGGAGCTGTTTTTT. Its translation is CASSLVGTGELFF.

This chain joins TRBV9 and TRBJ1-2, with TRBD1 identical over 7 bases. The CDR3 length is 15 residues. CDR1 and CDR2 (germline): SGDLS, YYNGEE. Germline trimming cut 3 bases from V and 7 bases from J; bases unmatched to any gene: 12. CDR3 region: CASSALAGRGGGYTF. DNA for the CDR3: TGTGCCAGCAGCGCCTTAGCTGGCAGGGGGGGTGGCTACACCTTC.

The chain is built from TRBV28 and TRBJ1-2; D uncertain. Trimming removed 5 bases at V and 0 bases at J, with 13 bases between. Per the germline V gene, CDR1 is MDHEN and CDR2 is SYDVKM. The CDR3 is 15 residues long. In DNA, the CDR3 is TGTGCCAGCAGTGGCGGTGGATCCACTAACTATGGCTACACCTTC. Translating gives CASSGGGSTNYGYTF.

J is TRBJ2-5 and V is TRBV5-1; 9 bases agree with TRBD2. This CDR3 region has 18 residues. The V and J ends lost 3 bases and 4 bases, in that order; junction bases with no gene match: 16. Germline loops: CDR1 SGHRS, CDR2 YFSETQ. The CDR3 reads CASSSLGVSSGMVETQYF. CDR3 nucleotide sequence: TGCGCCAGCAGCTCACTTGGAGTCTCTAGCGGGATGGTAGAGACCCAGTACTTC.

DNA of the CDR3: TGTGCCAGCAGCTCGGGACAGCCGTTCTACGAGCAGTACTTC. This sequence encodes CASSSGQPFYEQYF. The chain combines TRBV7-6 with TRBJ2-7, with TRBD1 identical over 7 bases. Germline-derived CDR1 and CDR2 are SGHVS and FNYEAQ. V was pared by 4 bases and J by 3 bases, with 6 bases of the junction left unmatched. CDR3 length: 14 amino acids.

This sequence joins TRBV29-1 and TRBJ1-2; D not resolved. Germline V CDR1 and CDR2: SQVTM, ANQGSEA. The CDR3 runs 11 residues. Trimming took off 3 bases at V and 7 bases at J, with 9 bases between the two ends. CDR3 DNA: TGCAGCGTTGAGCGGCTTGGTGGCTACACCTTC. It is translated as CSVERLGGYTF.

This clone was seen only once. This chain uses TRBV29-1 with TRBJ1-1; D is unresolved. Per germline, CDR1 SQVTM and CDR2 ANQGSEA. The CDR3 is 14 amino acids. V gave up 5 bases and J gave up 1 base, with 14 bases separating them. The CDR3: CSVIRLLSNTEAFF. CDR3 DNA sequence: TGCAGCGTTATTAGGTTGCTATCGAACACTGAAGCTTTCTTT.

The chain couples TRBV6-5 to TRBJ2-5, with 8 bases lining up with TRBD1. The CDR3 is 16 residues long. V shed 2 bases and J 3 bases; nucleotides not matched to a gene: 8. The V gene's germline CDR1 is MNHEY and CDR2 SVGAGI. CDR3 sequence (DNA): TGTGCCAGCAGTTACGCCCTGACAGGGGTGGAAGAGACCCAGTACTTC. Translating it yields CASSYALTGVEETQYF.

The genes are TRBV7-2 and TRBJ2-7; D perhaps matches TRBD1 (5 bases). The CDR3 is 14 residues long. Germline assignment: CDR1 SGHTA and CDR2 FQGNSA. Trimming removed 5 bases at V and 9 bases at J, with 20 bases between. The CDR3 here is CASSLHQGNYGQYF. CDR3 DNA: TGTGCCAGCAGCCTACATCAGGGCAACTATGGGCAGTACTTC.

The V call is TRBV6-5, the J call TRBJ1-4; D might be TRBD1 (5 bases). The CDR3 totals 16 residues. The V and J ends lost 0 bases and 4 bases respectively, with 12 bases between them. CDR1 MNHEY and CDR2 SVGAGI come from the germline V gene. The CDR3 spells CASSYSSTGGNEKLFF. The CDR3 bases are TGTGCCAGCAGTTACTCCTCCACCGGGGGTAATGAAAAACTGTTTTTT.

This clone was detected once. V and J are TRBV2 and TRBJ2-2, with a weak D call TRBD2 (6 bases). This CDR3 has 15 residues. Germline V gives CDR1 SNHLY, CDR2 FYNNEI. V dropped 5 bases and J dropped 5 bases, with 15 bases sitting between them. DNA of the CDR3: TGTGCCAGCAGTTCGGCGGGGCTCGGTACCGGGGAGCTGTTTTTT. Its protein is CASSSAGLGTGELFF.

The chain joins TRBV30 to TRBJ1-1, with TRBD1 as a possible D gene (6 bases). Trimming stripped 5 bases from V and 5 bases from J, with 15 bases between. This CDR3 contains 13 residues. The germline CDR1 and CDR2 sequences are GTSNPN and SVGIG (reference sequence). DNA for the CDR3: TGTGCCTGGGACAGACGGGGGCGTACTGAAGCTTTCTTT. Translating it yields CAWDRRGRTEAFF. The full variable domain, in which reference TRBV30 and TRBJ1-1 provide the parts outside the CDR3, is SQTIHQWPATLVQPVGSPLSLECTVEGTSNPNLYWYRQAAGRGLQLLFYSVGIGQISSEVPQNLSASRPQDRQFILSSKKLLLSDSGFYLCAWDRRGRTEAFFGQGTRLTVV.

The chain links TRBV5-4 to TRBJ1-6; no reliable D call. Trimming left V 7 bases short and J 10 bases short, with 24 bases between. Germline assignment: CDR1 SGHNT and CDR2 YYREEE (reference sequence). The length of the CDR3 is 16 residues. Here the CDR3 DNA reads TGTGCCAGCGGTAATTGGCGTGCAGTCGGTGTGTCACCCCTCCACTTT. Encoded protein: CASGNWRAVGVSPLHF.

In this sample, this clone turned up a few times. Other DNA sequences in this sample translate to the same CDR3. The J gene is TRBJ1-3, the V gene TRBV10-3; D remains ambiguous. The germline CDR1 and CDR2 sequences are ENHRY and SYGVKD. The V and J ends lost 4 bases and 0 bases respectively, with 4 bases between them. The CDR3 is 13 residues long. CDR3 bases: TGTGCCATCAGTGGGGACTCTGGAAACACCATATATTTT. This gives the protein CAISGDSGNTIYF.

The rearrangement uses TRBV6-5 and TRBJ1-1; tentatively, D is TRBD1 (6 bases). CDR3 length equals 13 residues. Trimming removed 5 bases from V and 4 bases from J, with 11 bases in between. Germline V lookup: CDR1 MNHEY, CDR2 SVGAGI. This CDR3 is CASSKRGLTEAFF. The CDR3 nucleotides are TGTGCCAGCAGTAAGCGGGGGCTCACTGAAGCTTTCTTT.

This chain joins TRBV10-3 and TRBJ2-7; D is tentatively TRBD1 or TRBD2 (5 bases each). Germline V gene data show CDR1 as ENHRY and CDR2 as SYGVKD. V was pared by 0 bases and J by 11 bases, with 11 bases between. CDR3 length equals 12 residues. In DNA, the CDR3 is TGTGCCATCAGTGAGTCGAGCGGACAAAAGTACTTC. As protein: CAISESSGQKYF.

V is TRBV5-4 and J is TRBJ1-2, with a weak D call TRBD1 (5 bases). V was trimmed by 2 bases and J by 8 bases, leaving 13 bases between them. Germline V CDR1 and CDR2: SGHNT, YYREEE (reference sequence). The CDR3 runs 13 residues. The chain's CDR3 is CASSFDRAAGYTF. CDR3 coding DNA: TGTGCCAGCAGCTTTGACAGAGCTGCGGGCTACACCTTC.

The J gene is TRBJ1-4, the V gene TRBV19; D may be TRBD1 (5 bases). The germline V and J ends were trimmed by 10 bases and 8 bases, with 23 bases remaining between them. The CDR3 runs 15 residues. CDR1 is LNHDA, CDR2 SQIVND, per germline (reference sequence). The CDR3 DNA follows: TGTGCCACCTTGACTGGGACCGCACCGGGAGAAAAACTGTTTTTT. Translation: CATLTGTAPGEKLFF. The full variable domain, in which reference TRBV19 and TRBJ1-4 provide the parts outside the CDR3, is DGGITQSPKYLFRKEGQNVTLSCEQNLNHDAMYWYRQDPGQGLRLIYYSQIVNDFQKGDIAEGYSVSREKKESFPLTVTSAQKNPTAFYLCATLTGTAPGEKLFFGSGTQLSVL.

The chain combines TRBV28 with TRBJ1-3; D gene ambiguous. The CDR3 runs to 12 residues. V shed 5 bases and J shed 7 bases, with 9 bases lying between them. Per germline, CDR1 MDHEN and CDR2 SYDVKM. The CDR3 bases are TGTGCCAGCAGTGGTTCTCCTAACACCATATATTTT. It encodes CASSGSPNTIYF.

This clone was seen a single time. The chain employs TRBV9 and TRBJ2-3; perhaps D is TRBD1 or TRBD2 (5 bases each). V gave up 0 bases and J gave up 2 bases, with 13 bases separating them. The CDR3 has 16 residues. Germline loops: CDR1 SGDLS, CDR2 YYNGEE. CDR3 loop: CASSVGGTTITDTQYF. CDR3 in DNA: TGTGCCAGCAGCGTAGGTGGGACGACTATCACAGATACGCAGTATTTT. The full variable domain, rest sourced from reference TRBV9 and TRBJ2-3, is DSGVTQTPKHLITATGQRVTLRCSPRSGDLSVYWYQQSLDQGLQFLIQYYNGEERAKGNILERFSAQQFPDLHSELNLSSLELGDSALYFCASSVGGTTITDTQYFGPGTRLTVL.

The V gene is TRBV11-2, the J gene TRBJ1-1; TRBD1 is a possible D gene (5 bases). The CDR3 contains 13 residues. Trimming stripped 6 bases from V and 3 bases from J, with 11 bases between. In germline, CDR1 is SGHAT, CDR2 FQNNGV. The CDR3 nucleotides are TGTGCCAGCAGGAAAACCAGGGACACTGAAGCTTTCTTT. This gives the protein CASRKTRDTEAFF.

This chain connects TRBV6-5 to TRBJ1-5; 7 positions match TRBD1. Per germline, CDR1 MNHEY and CDR2 SVGAGI. The CDR3 consists of 13 residues. V was clipped by 6 bases and J by 3 bases; unmatched bases: 2. DNA for the CDR3: TGTGCCAGCAGGGGGACAGCCAATCAGCCCCAGCATTTT. Protein: CASRGTANQPQHF.

The V gene is TRBV20-1, the J gene TRBJ2-7, with D hard to call. The CDR3 has 11 amino acids. Trimming took 3 bases from V and 2 from J, leaving 5 bases between them. Per the germline V gene, CDR1 is DFQATT and CDR2 is SNEGSKA (reference sequence). The CDR3 protein is CSARLTYEQYF. The CDR3 bases are TGCAGTGCTAGGTTAACCTACGAGCAGTACTTC.